Shown below are 19 T cell receptor beta chains from a single sample sequenced in a study of PD-1 blockade in classical Hodgkin lymphoma. The time point: cycle 4 day 1 (C4D1), after five to seven weeks of nivolumab. In every patient, relapse followed autologous stem cell transplantation, while exposure to brentuximab vedotin differed. The repertoire was sequenced with immunoSEQ multiplex PCR; TCRdb's copy has only in-frame clones and lacks some. The sample lists about 25,000 clones, roughly four fifths occurring once. Sequencing was performed on peripheral blood mononuclear cells (PBMCs), taken before the fourth cycle of nivolumab. The receptors shown here come from a human donor with classical Hodgkin lymphoma.

The chain uses TRBV18 and TRBJ1-4; weak D call: TRBD1 (6 bases). Germline V CDR1 and CDR2: KGHSH, LQKENI. This CDR3 has 15 amino acids. Trimming removed 4 bases from V and 1 base from J, with 10 bases in between. The CDR3 spells CASSRLRGTNEKLFF. The DNA for the CDR3 is TGTGCCAGCTCACGCCTCAGGGGAACTAATGAAAAACTGTTTTTT.

The chain couples TRBV6-5 to TRBJ1-2; 7 nucleotides agree with TRBD1. The ends lost 6 bases at V and 6 bases at J; junction bases unmatched: 13. This CDR3 spans 15 amino acids. Germline CDR1 reads MNHEY; CDR2 reads SVGAGI. The CDR3 DNA reads as TGTGCCAGCAGCCTAGGACAGGAATCAGGGCATGGCTACACCTTC. Translation: CASSLGQESGHGYTF.

This chain uses TRBV5-8 with TRBJ1-2; 8 nucleotides align to TRBD1. Losses at the gene ends were 6 bases for V and 5 bases for J; bases not matched to a gene: 6. The CDR3 extends over 13 amino acids. Germline values: CDR1 SGHTS, CDR2 YDEGEE. The CDR3 coding sequence is TGTGCCAGCACCTGGACAGGGCGTTATGGCTACACCTTC. Amino acid sequence: CASTWTGRYGYTF.

The genes are TRBV7-8 and TRBJ2-1, with TRBD2 matching over 7 bases. The CDR3 is 14 amino acids. CDR1 is SGHVS, CDR2 FQNEAQ, per germline. With V trimmed by 0 bases and J by 7 bases, 3 bases remained unmatched. This CDR3 reads CASSLAGGRNEQFF. DNA for the CDR3: TGTGCCAGCAGCTTAGCGGGAGGGCGAAATGAGCAGTTCTTC.

Here the CDR3 DNA reads TGCGCCAGCAGTCGACTGGGCGGGCCGGATTCACCCCTCCACTTT. This codes for CASSRLGGPDSPLHF. The V gene is TRBV5-1, the J gene TRBJ1-6, with D hard to call. Germline V gene data show CDR1 as SGHRS and CDR2 as YFSETQ. CDR3 length: 15 amino acids. Trimming shortened V by 5 bases and J by 8 bases, and 17 bases separated the two germline ends.

The chain carries TRBV7-2 and TRBJ1-5; 7 nucleotides match TRBD1. The CDR3 loop spans 15 amino acids. The V gene end was trimmed by 5 bases and the J gene end by 0 bases; junction bases not matched to a gene: 4. Germline V gene sequence: CDR1 SGHTA, CDR2 FQGNSA. The CDR3 loop reads CASSTHRGSNQPQHF. The CDR3, as DNA: TGTGCCAGCAGCACCCACAGGGGTAGCAATCAGCCCCAGCATTTT.

This rearrangement joins TRBV7-8 to TRBJ2-5; a weak D match, TRBD2 (5 bases). V was clipped by 1 base and J by 5 bases, with 8 bases between them. The CDR3 totals 13 residues. The germline V gene has CDR1 SGHVS and CDR2 FQNEAQ. CDR3 sequence: CASSLERRETQYF. CDR3 DNA sequence: TGTGCCAGCAGCTTAGAAAGGAGGGAGACCCAGTACTTC.

The V gene is TRBV30, the J gene TRBJ2-7, with 11 bases that match TRBD2. V dropped 0 bases and J dropped 5; count of bases not matched to a gene: 6. The CDR3 is made up of 15 amino acids. Looked up from germline, CDR1 is GTSNPN and CDR2 is SVGIG (reference sequence). The CDR3, as DNA: TGTGCCTGGAGTGTACGGCTAGCGGGAGGACACGAGCAGTACTTC. Protein sequence: CAWSVRLAGGHEQYF.

This chain joins TRBV29-1 and TRBJ2-7, with 10 bases matching TRBD1. V shed 4 bases and J 3 bases; nucleotides not matched to a gene: 6. This CDR3 has 14 amino acids. CDR1 is SQVTM, CDR2 ANQGSEA, per germline. The chain's CDR3 is CSVAGTGVNYEQYF. The CDR3 DNA reads TGCAGCGTTGCAGGGACAGGGGTCAACTACGAGCAGTACTTC.

By share, this clone counts as medium-sized. The chain recombines TRBV19 with TRBJ1-5, with a possible D match to TRBD1 (5 bases). This CDR3 spans 15 amino acids. Germline V gene sequence: CDR1 LNHDA, CDR2 SQIVND (reference sequence). Trimming removed 1 base from V and 7 bases from J, with 14 bases in between. The CDR3 is CASSIVAQGGQPQHF. The CDR3 DNA sequence: TGTGCCAGTAGTATAGTTGCCCAGGGCGGACAGCCCCAGCATTTT. Based on the CDR3 plus reference TRBV19 and TRBJ1-5, the full variable domain is DGGITQSPKYLFRKEGQNVTLSCEQNLNHDAMYWYRQDPGQGLRLIYYSQIVNDFQKGDIAEGYSVSREKKESFPLTVTSAQKNPTAFYLCASSIVAQGGQPQHFGDGTRLSIL.

The chain is built from TRBV27 and TRBJ2-1; TRBD2 agrees at 11 bases. Germline loops: CDR1 MNHEY, CDR2 SMNVEV (reference sequence). V lost 5 bases to trimming and J lost 4 bases; unmatched junction nucleotides: 1. The CDR3 is 14 amino acids. The CDR3 is CASSRLAGYNEQFF. The DNA for the CDR3 is TGTGCCAGCAGTCGACTAGCGGGGTACAATGAGCAGTTCTTC.

The V gene is TRBV19, the J gene TRBJ1-1, with D unclear. Trimming removed 6 bases from V and 9 bases from J, with 11 bases in between. The CDR3 runs to 11 residues. The germline V gene has CDR1 LNHDA and CDR2 SQIVND (reference sequence). The CDR3 sequence: CASRLTAQAFF. The CDR3, as DNA: TGTGCCAGTAGACTCACAGCGCAAGCTTTCTTT.

This clone was observed a single time. The chain couples TRBV6-4 to TRBJ1-1; no clear D. There are 14 residues in the CDR3. The ends were cut back, 0 bases at V and 1 base at J, with 6 bases in the middle. Germline V gene lookup returns CDR1 MRHNA and CDR2 SNTAGT. The CDR3: CASSDSPGNTEAFF. Written as DNA, the CDR3 is TGTGCCAGCAGTGACTCCCCAGGGAACACTGAAGCTTTCTTT.

This chain uses TRBV29-1 with TRBJ1-5; TRBD1 is a possible D gene (6 bases). In germline, CDR1 is SQVTM, CDR2 ANQGSEA. Trimming shortened V by 6 bases and J by 5 bases, and 11 bases separated the two germline ends. This CDR3 region has 12 residues. The CDR3 reads CSVRDTHQPQHF. The CDR3 DNA follows: TGCAGCGTGCGGGACACCCATCAGCCCCAGCATTTT.

The rearrangement uses TRBV4-3 and TRBJ2-3; TRBD2 matches 7 bases. Germline values: CDR1 LGHNA, CDR2 YSLEER. This CDR3 comprises 15 residues. J was trimmed by 0 bases and V by 4 bases; bases with no gene match: 4. The CDR3 loop reads CASSPGRVSTDTQYF. The CDR3 DNA reads TGCGCCAGCAGCCCTGGGAGGGTAAGCACAGATACGCAGTATTTT.

Note on this clone: At the DNA level, this CDR3 is encoded by other sequences in the same sample as well. The V and J genes are TRBV20-1 and TRBJ1-1; TRBD1 agrees at 10 bases. CDR3 length: 11 residues. Germline-derived CDR1 and CDR2 are DFQATT and SNEGSKA (reference sequence). After removal of 5 bases from V and 8 bases from J, the junction contained 2 bases not matched to a gene. The CDR3 here is CSAGQGGEAFF. CDR3 sequence (DNA): TGCAGTGCTGGACAGGGGGGGGAAGCTTTCTTT.

This rearrangement joins TRBV5-6 to TRBJ1-4; D is undetermined. The CDR3 covers 13 residues. Germline V CDR1 and CDR2: SGHDT, YYEEEE. The V gene lost 0 bases and the J gene lost 5 bases, with 5 bases spanning the gap. The CDR3 spells CASSLGGNEKLFF. The CDR3 DNA is TGTGCCAGCAGCTTGGGTGGGAATGAAAAACTGTTTTTT.

This chain connects TRBV28 to TRBJ1-2; the D gene is possibly TRBD1 (5 bases). Germline CDR1 reads MDHEN; CDR2 reads SYDVKM. V shed 6 bases and J shed 4 bases, with 12 bases lying between them. This CDR3 comprises 13 residues. In nucleotides, the CDR3 is TGTGCCAGCAGGGAGAGGGGACTCTATGGCTACACCTTC. Translating it yields CASRERGLYGYTF.

The genes are TRBV5-4 and TRBJ1-4; a weak D match, TRBD1 (5 bases). The V end lost 2 bases, the J end lost 7 bases, and 12 bases lay between the germline ends. Germline V gives CDR1 SGHNT, CDR2 YYREEE (reference sequence). This CDR3 is 14 amino acids long. The CDR3 loop is CASSLPGEPEKLFF. CDR3 nucleotides: TGTGCCAGCAGCTTACCGGGGGAACCTGAAAAACTGTTTTTT.